Presented here are 5 T cell receptor beta chains from one specimen sequenced in a study of type 1 regulatory T cells. Study outcomes and limitations: Type 1 regulatory T cells had a more restricted TCR repertoire than non-type 1 regulatory T cells.

TCRdb re-analysed the reads in MiXCR, keeping a single row per CDR3 protein. This table holds about 69,000 distinct CDR3 sequences, more than 20% found once. No antigen is known for these receptors. The source material was cultured type 1 regulatory T (Tr1) cells, either the whole culture or a sorted fraction (not recorded which). The origin of the receptors is a human donor in good health.

There are a few counts of this clonotype. The gene calls are TRBV6-6 and TRBJ2-1; TRBD2 aligns across 8 bases. Trimming removed 6 bases from V and 7 bases from J; junction bases left unmatched: 8. CDR3 length equals 14 residues. CDR1 MNHNY and CDR2 SVGAGI come from the germline V gene (reference sequence). The CDR3 DNA reads TGTGCCAGCAGCTGGGGACTAGGTGGAAATGAGCAGTTCTTC. Its translation is CASSWGLGGNEQFF.

This clonotype was seen a handful of times. The V gene is TRBV12-3 or TRBV12-4, the J gene TRBJ2-2, with a tentative D call TRBD2 (6 bases). Trimming took off 5 bases at V and 7 bases at J, with 14 bases between the two ends. This CDR3 is built from 14 residues. CDR3 nucleotides: TGTGCCAGCAGTACTTGGGGGGAGTTCGGGGAGCTGTTTTTT. As protein: CASSTWGEFGELFF.

This clonotype is judged medium-sized. The gene calls are TRBV5-1 and TRBJ2-3, with 10 positions matching TRBD1. The CDR3 length is 16 residues. Trimming took 4 bases from V and 0 from J; bases not matched to a gene: 5. Germline V gene sequence: CDR1 SGHRS, CDR2 YFSETQ. CDR3: CASSLGQGISTDTQYF. In DNA form, the CDR3 reads TGCGCCAGCAGCCTGGGACAGGGGATAAGCACAGATACGCAGTATTTT.

The V gene is TRBV5-4, the J gene TRBJ2-7; the D gene is possibly TRBD1 (7 bases). Germline V gene data show CDR1 as SGHNT and CDR2 as YYREEE (reference sequence). V was trimmed by 4 bases and J by 4 bases, leaving 15 bases between them. The CDR3 consists of 14 residues. In DNA form, the CDR3 reads TGTGCCAGCAGCCGAACAGGGGACTGGTACGAGCAGTACTTC. Its translation: CASSRTGDWYEQYF.

The V call is TRBV5-1, the J call TRBJ2-5; 14 nucleotides agree with TRBD2. CDR1 SGHRS and CDR2 YFSETQ come from the germline V gene. V gave up 1 base and J gave up 5 bases; unmatched junction bases: 7. The length of the CDR3 is 17 residues. CDR3 bases: TGCGCCAGCAGCTTGTCCGGGACTAGCGGGAGTTGGGAGACCCAGTACTTC. Translation: CASSLSGTSGSWETQYF.